Included here is one T cell receptor (beta chain) sequence, with context. Antigen: not known. These data are taken from a study of Ad26.COV2.S vaccination and SARS-CoV-2 variants. Study-wide results and limits: Reported findings describe substantial breadth in spike-specific CD8+ and CD4+ T cell responses following vaccination.

Libraries were prepared by immunoSEQ multiplex PCR; TCRdb keeps only in-frame clonotypes and omits some of them. The data show 450,000 to 550,000 clones, with about 89% seen just once and 1.5% to 2% held by the top ten. Treatment given: some 20 received Ad26.COV2.S at low or high dose, single or two shots; five or six received placebo; per-sample allocation not given. Samples were taken on day 63 after the first vaccine or placebo injection. Germline V gives CDR1 MNHEY, CDR2 SMNVEV (reference sequence). The CDR3 runs 14 residues. V lost 5 bases and J 0 bases, leaving 10 bases between the germline ends.

The specimen comprised peripheral blood, sampled in a trial of Ad26.COV2.S vaccine versus placebo. The chain links TRBV27 to TRBJ1-1; D unresolved. This TCR was recovered from a person aged 18-65 years who received the Ad26.COV2.S COVID-19 vaccine or a placebo. The CDR3 region has the DNA TGTGCCAGCAGTGAAGCGGTCATGAACACTGAAGCTTTCTTT. It translates to CASSEAVMNTEAFF.